The rows below give T cell receptor beta chains drawn from one sample of a study of cytomegalovirus exposure and HLA in healthy donors. The data were produced by immunoSEQ multiplex PCR, yet TCRdb's version contains in-frame clones alone and is incomplete. The table records about 180,000 clones, roughly 81% of them present only once. The material sequenced was PBMCs. The receptors were sampled from a woman aged 18-29 years in good health and CMV-seropositive. Each CDR3 is given with its conserved first and last residue. D genes are given only for firm matches.

d_gene: NA
v_gene: TRBV25-1
j_gene: TRBJ2-7
CDR3nt: TGTGCCAGCAGACAGGCGAGCTCCTACGAGCAGTACTTC
CDR3aa: CASRQASSYEQYF

d_gene: TRBD2
v_gene: TRBV4-3
j_gene: TRBJ2-3
CDR3nt: TGCGCCAGCAGCCAAGAAGAGGGGACTACCGTTACGCAGTATTTT
CDR3aa: CASSQEEGTTVTQYF

d_gene: NA
v_gene: TRBV29-1
j_gene: TRBJ2-2
CDR3nt: TGCAGCGTTGGAGAACGGACCGGGGAGCTGTTTTTT
CDR3aa: CSVGERTGELFF

d_gene: TRBD1
v_gene: TRBV27
j_gene: TRBJ2-7
CDR3nt: TGTGCCAGCAGTTTTTCCTACGGGACAGGGCCATACGAGCAGTACTTC
CDR3aa: CASSFSYGTGPYEQYF

d_gene: NA
v_gene: TRBV15
j_gene: TRBJ2-7
CDR3nt: TGTGCCACCAGCATTAACCTTTCCGGGAACAGCCGGAACTTC
CDR3aa: CATSINLSGNSRNF

d_gene: NA
v_gene: TRBV7-3
j_gene: TRBJ2-2
CDR3nt: TGTGCCAGCAGCCCACAGAACACCGGGGAGCTGTTTTTT
CDR3aa: CASSPQNTGELFF

d_gene: NA
v_gene: TRBV2
j_gene: TRBJ2-5
CDR3nt: TGTGCCAGTGGGAGGGGGGTCAAAGAGACCCAGTACTTC
CDR3aa: CASGRGVKETQYF

d_gene: TRBD2
v_gene: TRBV19
j_gene: TRBJ2-2
CDR3nt: TGTGCCAGTAGTCTCCATAGCGGGGGGCAAAAAAGGGAGCTGTTTTTT
CDR3aa: CASSLHSGGQKRELFF

d_gene: NA
v_gene: TRBV6-4
j_gene: TRBJ2-7
CDR3nt: TGTGCCAGCAGTGAGGTAGGGAGCTACGAGCAGTACTTC
CDR3aa: CASSEVGSYEQYF

d_gene: TRBD1
v_gene: TRBV7-2
j_gene: TRBJ2-2
CDR3nt: TGTGCCAGCAGCTTAGCGACAGGGGCTACCACCCGGGAGCTGTTTTTT
CDR3aa: CASSLATGATTRELFF

d_gene: NA
v_gene: TRBV18
j_gene: TRBJ1-3
CDR3nt: TGTGCCAGCTCACCACCTTTGCCCGAGGTTTCGTGGAACACCATATATTTT
CDR3aa: CASSPPLPEVSWNTIYF

d_gene: TRBD2
v_gene: TRBV19
j_gene: TRBJ2-3
CDR3nt: TGTGCCAGTTCTAGCGGGACTAGCACAGATACGCAGTATTTT
CDR3aa: CASSSGTSTDTQYF

d_gene: NA
v_gene: TRBV28
j_gene: TRBJ1-4
CDR3nt: TGTGCCAGCAGCACGAGCGCAACTAATGAAAAACTGTTTTTT
CDR3aa: CASSTSATNEKLFF